This T cell receptor (beta chain) was recovered during a study of T cell changes during pregnancy in multiple sclerosis. The data were produced by immunoSEQ multiplex PCR, yet TCRdb's version contains in-frame clones alone and is incomplete. The sample gives tens of thousands of clones, 85% to 95% of which show up once; more than 0.3% is in the top ten. Trimming cost V 1 base and J 5 bases; bases outside gene matches: 3. This CDR3 has 14 amino acids. Germline lookup yields CDR1 SGHTA and CDR2 FQGNSA. This chain connects TRBV7-2 to TRBJ2-3; 7 bases agree with TRBD2. The source was CD4+ T cells from peripheral blood mononuclear cells, collected after pregnancy. The clonotype was recovered from a female donor in good health, enrolled as a control in a pregnancy study. The DNA for the CDR3 is TGTGCCAGCAGCTTAGGTGAGCGGGGAGATACGCAGTATTTT. Its protein is CASSLGERGDTQYF.